These T cell receptor beta chains were read from a single sample in a study of a mutant IDH1 vaccine in newly diagnosed glioma. These receptors' targets are unknown. Assay: immunoSEQ multiplex PCR; the TCRdb copy retains only in-frame clones and omits some. The profile shows around 50,000 clones, 70% to 85% of them singletons. The source material was PBMCs, sampled from a glioma patient whose treatment included an IDH1 peptide vaccine. Receptors were obtained from a woman in her 30s with glioma. Some clones in this sample may be carry-over from other donors' samples. Each CDR3 is given with its conserved first and last residue. The order of the fields is V gene, clone size, D gene, CDR3 protein. The D gene is left open where the match is weak. Part of the rows lack a size; the others show once, few, many or a class for expanded clones.

v_gene: TRBV28; abundance: -; d_gene: -; CDR3aa: CATARPPRRGYSNQPQHF
v_gene: TRBV4-1; abundance: -; d_gene: -; CDR3aa: CASSQNRAYEQYF
v_gene: TRBV27; abundance: -; d_gene: TRBD1; CDR3aa: CASCPLGQANTEAFF
v_gene: TRBV10-3; abundance: -; d_gene: -; CDR3aa: CAAQGGVSYEQYF
v_gene: TRBV15; abundance: once; d_gene: -; CDR3aa: CATSREIGVFSGNTIYF
v_gene: TRBV4-2; abundance: -; d_gene: -; CDR3aa: CASSQVSLAADTQYF
v_gene: TRBV21-1; abundance: -; d_gene: -; CDR3aa: CASSKRLRTGDCEQYF
v_gene: TRBV25-1; abundance: -; d_gene: -; CDR3aa: CASSALSGYTF
v_gene: TRBV6-5; abundance: -; d_gene: TRBD2; CDR3aa: CASSYSGTRGDTQYF
v_gene: TRBV19; abundance: few; d_gene: -; CDR3aa: CASSPLGQGRNQPQHF
v_gene: TRBV7-2; abundance: -; d_gene: TRBD2; CDR3aa: CASSRGTSGASAQYF
v_gene: TRBV5-1; abundance: -; d_gene: TRBD1; CDR3aa: CASSSQGFGDRDYYTF
v_gene: TRBV18; abundance: once; d_gene: -; CDR3aa: CASSPADSRNTEAFF
v_gene: TRBV9; abundance: -; d_gene: -; CDR3aa: CASSVVNPGAEQFF
v_gene: TRBV5-5; abundance: -; d_gene: -; CDR3aa: CASSPTGGYNEKLFF
v_gene: TRBV19; abundance: few; d_gene: TRBD1; CDR3aa: CASSTPGTGSPGNTIYF
v_gene: TRBV5-1; abundance: -; d_gene: -; CDR3aa: CASSLGTTVNTEAFF
v_gene: TRBV30; abundance: -; d_gene: -; CDR3aa: CAWSAKLEQYF
v_gene: TRBV7-2; abundance: -; d_gene: TRBD2; CDR3aa: CASSISGRAHNEQFF
v_gene: TRBV7-9; abundance: -; d_gene: TRBD1; CDR3aa: CASSWGTGVYEQYF
v_gene: TRBV25-1; abundance: -; d_gene: -; CDR3aa: CASSAQGRGTDTQYF
v_gene: TRBV29-1; abundance: -; d_gene: TRBD2; CDR3aa: CSLRTSASSTDTQYF
v_gene: TRBV19; abundance: -; d_gene: -; CDR3aa: CASSHDWDNYEQYF
v_gene: TRBV9; abundance: -; d_gene: -; CDR3aa: CASSGLGKRGEQFF
v_gene: TRBV9; abundance: -; d_gene: TRBD2; CDR3aa: CASSLGLAGAYEQYF
v_gene: TRBV9; abundance: -; d_gene: -; CDR3aa: CASSVGESYEQYF
v_gene: TRBV29-1; abundance: -; d_gene: TRBD1; CDR3aa: CSVTRDRGQPQHF
v_gene: TRBV6-5; abundance: -; d_gene: -; CDR3aa: CASTSRAVANGYTF
v_gene: TRBV19; abundance: -; d_gene: -; CDR3aa: CASSSGGVGTEAFF
v_gene: TRBV5-1; abundance: -; d_gene: -; CDR3aa: CASSTGGDEQFF
v_gene: TRBV9; abundance: few; d_gene: -; CDR3aa: CASSVDLTGELFF
v_gene: TRBV6-6; abundance: -; d_gene: TRBD1; CDR3aa: CASIQGGENEKLFF
v_gene: TRBV19; abundance: -; d_gene: -; CDR3aa: CASTPDTGGYGYTF
v_gene: TRBV27; abundance: -; d_gene: TRBD1; CDR3aa: CASSLRTGIEQYF
v_gene: TRBV19; abundance: -; d_gene: TRBD2; CDR3aa: CASTGTSGRSGELFF
v_gene: TRBV2; abundance: -; d_gene: TRBD1; CDR3aa: CASSVRGSGGGEQYF
v_gene: TRBV28; abundance: -; d_gene: TRBD1; CDR3aa: CASSLPRGTGAGRTEAFF
v_gene: TRBV9; abundance: once; d_gene: TRBD1; CDR3aa: CASSSGTAYEQYF
v_gene: TRBV9; abundance: -; d_gene: -; CDR3aa: CASSLGDYTEAFF
v_gene: TRBV9; abundance: once; d_gene: -; CDR3aa: CASSEQAVRGYTF
v_gene: TRBV29-1; abundance: -; d_gene: -; CDR3aa: CSAQVETYNEQFF
v_gene: TRBV5-5; abundance: -; d_gene: TRBD2; CDR3aa: CASSFGTSLSYEQYF
v_gene: TRBV2; abundance: once; d_gene: TRBD1; CDR3aa: CASRAGTGDGYTF
v_gene: TRBV28; abundance: -; d_gene: TRBD1; CDR3aa: CASSWTGYGYTF
v_gene: TRBV5-4; abundance: -; d_gene: -; CDR3aa: CASSGTGLGGYTF
v_gene: TRBV5-4; abundance: -; d_gene: -; CDR3aa: CASSLGKGGTDTQYF
v_gene: TRBV14; abundance: -; d_gene: -; CDR3aa: CASSQDTRGYGYTF
v_gene: TRBV13; abundance: -; d_gene: TRBD1; CDR3aa: CASSRGDRGTEAFF
v_gene: TRBV30; abundance: -; d_gene: -; CDR3aa: CAWSASVTDTQYF
v_gene: TRBV10-3; abundance: -; d_gene: -; CDR3aa: CAISERDDSDGLFF
v_gene: TRBV5-4; abundance: -; d_gene: -; CDR3aa: CASSYFGRSYEQYF
v_gene: TRBV11-2; abundance: -; d_gene: TRBD1; CDR3aa: CASSSQGVDTGELFF
v_gene: TRBV2; abundance: -; d_gene: TRBD2; CDR3aa: CASRSTSGSGNEQFF
v_gene: TRBV9; abundance: -; d_gene: TRBD2; CDR3aa: CASSESGASTDTQYF
v_gene: TRBV19; abundance: -; d_gene: -; CDR3aa: CASSITRGRKNTEAFF
v_gene: TRBV25-1; abundance: -; d_gene: -; CDR3aa: CASSAHTTNTEAFF
v_gene: TRBV10-2; abundance: few; d_gene: -; CDR3aa: CASSAAEGPSEAFF